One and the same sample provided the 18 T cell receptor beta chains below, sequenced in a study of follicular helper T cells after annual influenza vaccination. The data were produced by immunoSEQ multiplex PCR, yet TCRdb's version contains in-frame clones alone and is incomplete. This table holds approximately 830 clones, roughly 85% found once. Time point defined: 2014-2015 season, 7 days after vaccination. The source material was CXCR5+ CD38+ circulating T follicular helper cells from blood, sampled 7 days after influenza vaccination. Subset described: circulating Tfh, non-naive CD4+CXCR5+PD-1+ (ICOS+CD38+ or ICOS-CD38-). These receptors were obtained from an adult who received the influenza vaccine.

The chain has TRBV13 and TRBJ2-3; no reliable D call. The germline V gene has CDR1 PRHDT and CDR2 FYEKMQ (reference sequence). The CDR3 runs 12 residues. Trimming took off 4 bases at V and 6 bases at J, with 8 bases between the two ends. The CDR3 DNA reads TGTGCCAGCAGCTACGCTAGGGATACGCAGTATTTT. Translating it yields CASSYARDTQYF.

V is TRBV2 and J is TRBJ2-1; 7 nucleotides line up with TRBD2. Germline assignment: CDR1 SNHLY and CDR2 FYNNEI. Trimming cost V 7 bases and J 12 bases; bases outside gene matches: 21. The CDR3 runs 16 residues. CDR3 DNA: TGTGCCAGCAACAGAGGGGCGGGGGAACAAACAATGAGGCAGTTCTTC. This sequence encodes CASNRGAGEQTMRQFF.

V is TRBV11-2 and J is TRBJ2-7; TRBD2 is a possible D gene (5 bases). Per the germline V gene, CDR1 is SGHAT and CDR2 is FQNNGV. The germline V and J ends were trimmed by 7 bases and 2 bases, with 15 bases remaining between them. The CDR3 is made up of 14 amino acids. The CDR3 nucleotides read TGTGCCAGCACCCCCGGCGGGCTTACCTACGAGCAGTACTTC. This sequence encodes CASTPGGLTYEQYF.

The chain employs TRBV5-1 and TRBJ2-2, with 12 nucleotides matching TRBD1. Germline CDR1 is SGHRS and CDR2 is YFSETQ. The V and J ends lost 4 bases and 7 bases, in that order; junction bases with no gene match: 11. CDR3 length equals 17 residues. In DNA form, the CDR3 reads TGCGCCAGCAGCCCAAACCCGGGACAGGGGGCTGACGGGGAGCTGTTTTTT. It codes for CASSPNPGQGADGELFF.

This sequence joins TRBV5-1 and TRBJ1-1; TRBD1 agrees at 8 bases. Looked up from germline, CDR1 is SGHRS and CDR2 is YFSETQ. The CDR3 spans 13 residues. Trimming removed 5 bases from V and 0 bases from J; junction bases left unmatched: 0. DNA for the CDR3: TGCGCCAGCAGACAGGGGGTGAACACTGAAGCTTTCTTT. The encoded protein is CASRQGVNTEAFF.

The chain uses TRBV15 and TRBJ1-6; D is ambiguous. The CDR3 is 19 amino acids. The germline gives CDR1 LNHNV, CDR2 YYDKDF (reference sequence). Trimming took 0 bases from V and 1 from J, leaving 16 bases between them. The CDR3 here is CATSREGPGSGSYNSPLHF. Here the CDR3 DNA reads TGTGCCACCAGCAGAGAGGGCCCAGGCTCGGGATCCTATAATTCACCCCTCCACTTT.

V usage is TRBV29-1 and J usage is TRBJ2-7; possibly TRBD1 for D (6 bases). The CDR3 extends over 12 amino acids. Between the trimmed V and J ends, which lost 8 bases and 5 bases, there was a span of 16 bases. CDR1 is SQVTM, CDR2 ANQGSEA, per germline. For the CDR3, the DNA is TGCAGCTTATTGACAGGTCAAAACGAGCAGTACTTC. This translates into CSLLTGQNEQYF.

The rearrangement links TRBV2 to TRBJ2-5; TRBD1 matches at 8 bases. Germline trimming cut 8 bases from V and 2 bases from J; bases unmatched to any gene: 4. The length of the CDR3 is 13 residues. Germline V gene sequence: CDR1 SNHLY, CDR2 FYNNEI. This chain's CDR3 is CASEDRAQETQYF. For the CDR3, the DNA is TGTGCCAGCGAGGACAGGGCTCAAGAGACCCAGTACTTC. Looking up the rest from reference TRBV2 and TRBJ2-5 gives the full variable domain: EPEVTQTPSHQVTQMGQEVILRCVPISNHLYFYWYRQILGQKVEFLVSFYNNEISEKSEIFDDQFSVERPDGSNFTLKIRSTKLEDSAMYFCASEDRAQETQYFGPGTRLLVL.

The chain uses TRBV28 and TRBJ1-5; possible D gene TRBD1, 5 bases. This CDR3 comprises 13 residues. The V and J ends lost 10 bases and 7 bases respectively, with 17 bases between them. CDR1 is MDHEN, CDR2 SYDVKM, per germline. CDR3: CATSPQGIQPQHF. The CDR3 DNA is TGTGCCACCAGCCCCCAGGGTATCCAGCCCCAGCATTTT.

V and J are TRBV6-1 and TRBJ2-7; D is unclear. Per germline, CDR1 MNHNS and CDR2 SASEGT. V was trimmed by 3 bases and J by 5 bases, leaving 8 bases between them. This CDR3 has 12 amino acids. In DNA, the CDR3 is TGTGCCAGCAGTGACTACAGAAACGAGCAGTACTTC. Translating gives CASSDYRNEQYF.

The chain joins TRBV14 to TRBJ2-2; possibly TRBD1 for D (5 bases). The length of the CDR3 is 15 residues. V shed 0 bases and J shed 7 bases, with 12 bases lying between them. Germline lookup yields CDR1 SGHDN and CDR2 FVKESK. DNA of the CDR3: TGTGCCAGCAGCCAAGATCGAAGGGGCGGCGGGGAGCTGTTTTTT. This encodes CASSQDRRGGGELFF.

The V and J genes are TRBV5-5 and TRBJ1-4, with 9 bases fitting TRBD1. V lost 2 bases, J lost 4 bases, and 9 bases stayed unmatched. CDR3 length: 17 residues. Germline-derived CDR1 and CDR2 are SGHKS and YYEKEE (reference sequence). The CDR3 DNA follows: TGTGCCAGCAGCTTCAACCAGGGGGACAGGGATAATGAAAAACTGTTTTTT. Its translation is CASSFNQGDRDNEKLFF.

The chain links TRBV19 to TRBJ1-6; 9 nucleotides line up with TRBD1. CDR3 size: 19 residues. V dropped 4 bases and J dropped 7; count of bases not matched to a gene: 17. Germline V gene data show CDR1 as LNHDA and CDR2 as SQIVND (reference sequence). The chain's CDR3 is CASSRSLAGTGRSNSPLHF. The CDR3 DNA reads TGTGCCAGTAGTAGGAGCCTCGCCGGGACAGGGCGTAGCAATTCACCCCTCCACTTT.

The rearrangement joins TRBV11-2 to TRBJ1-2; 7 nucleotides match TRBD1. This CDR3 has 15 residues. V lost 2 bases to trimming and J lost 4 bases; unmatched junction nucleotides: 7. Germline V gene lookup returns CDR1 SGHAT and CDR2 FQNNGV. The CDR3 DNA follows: TGTGCCAGCAGCTTACCTGGGACAGTCGTCTATGGCTACACCTTC. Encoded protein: CASSLPGTVVYGYTF.

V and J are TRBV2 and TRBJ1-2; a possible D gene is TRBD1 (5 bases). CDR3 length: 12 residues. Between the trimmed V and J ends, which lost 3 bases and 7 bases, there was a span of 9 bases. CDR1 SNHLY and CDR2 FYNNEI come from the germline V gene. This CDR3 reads CASSEGLSGYTF. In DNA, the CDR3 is TGTGCCAGCAGTGAGGGGCTGAGTGGCTACACCTTC.

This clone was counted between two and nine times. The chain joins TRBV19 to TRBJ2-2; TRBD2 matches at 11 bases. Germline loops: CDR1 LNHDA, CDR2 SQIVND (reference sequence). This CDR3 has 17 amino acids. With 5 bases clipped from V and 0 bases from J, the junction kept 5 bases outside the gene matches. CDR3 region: CASSPLSGGANTGELFF. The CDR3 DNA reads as TGTGCCAGTAGTCCTCTTAGCGGGGGGGCGAACACCGGGGAGCTGTTTTTT.

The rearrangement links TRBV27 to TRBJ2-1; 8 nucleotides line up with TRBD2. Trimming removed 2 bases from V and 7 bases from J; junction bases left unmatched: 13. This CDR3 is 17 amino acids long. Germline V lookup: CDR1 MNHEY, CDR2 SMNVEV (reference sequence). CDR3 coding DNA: TGTGCCAGCAGTTTAGCGTCCGGCGGGAGGAGGTATAATGAGCAGTTCTTC. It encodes CASSLASGGRRYNEQFF.

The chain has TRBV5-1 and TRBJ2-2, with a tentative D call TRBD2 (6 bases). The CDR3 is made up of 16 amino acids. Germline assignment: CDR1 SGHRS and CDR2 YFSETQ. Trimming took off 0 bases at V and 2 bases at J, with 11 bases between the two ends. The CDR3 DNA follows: TGCGCCAGCAGCTTGGCCGGCGGGACCAACACCGGGGAGCTGTTTTTT. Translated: CASSLAGGTNTGELFF. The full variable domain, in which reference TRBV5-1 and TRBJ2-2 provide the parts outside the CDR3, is KAGVTQTPRYLIKTRGQQVTLSCSPISGHRSVSWYQQTPGQGLQFLFEYFSETQRNKGNFPGRFSGRQFSNSRSEMNVSTLELGDSALYLCASSLAGGTNTGELFFGEGSRLTVL.